The 27 T cell receptor beta chains in this list originate from one sample, sequenced in a study of T cell responses to AZD1222 COVID-19 vaccine. Measured with immunoSEQ multiplex PCR; TCRdb has only the in-frame clones, and not every one. The sample carries roughly 97,000 clones, 89% recorded once. Sequencing used peripheral blood, obtained on day 0 of AZD1222 vaccination. The receptors were sampled from an adult in good health.

The chain joins TRBV4-1 to TRBJ1-3; D not resolved. The germline CDR1 and CDR2 sequences are MGHRA and YSYEKL. This CDR3 has 16 residues. V lost 5 bases to trimming and J lost 0 bases, with 14 bases between them. CDR3 nucleotides: TGCGCCAGCAGCACTTGGACCGACCGCTCTGGAAACACCATATATTTT. Its protein product is CASSTWTDRSGNTIYF.

V usage is TRBV10-1 and J usage is TRBJ1-1, with a weak D call TRBD1 (5 bases). This CDR3 is 13 amino acids long. Germline CDR1 WNHNN, CDR2 SYGVQD (reference sequence). V lost 0 bases and J lost 4, with 6 bases in between. The CDR3 loop reads CASSESGRTEAFF. CDR3 nucleotides: TGCGCCAGCAGTGAGTCGGGGCGCACTGAAGCTTTCTTT.

The V call is TRBV14, the J call TRBJ2-1; TRBD1 matches 7 bases. There are 13 residues in the CDR3. After removal of 1 base from V and 12 bases from J, the junction contained 6 bases not matched to a gene. Germline V gene sequence: CDR1 SGHDN, CDR2 FVKESK. In DNA form, the CDR3 reads TGTGCCAGCAGCCAAGGGGCAGGGGGTGCGCAGTTCTTC. It codes for CASSQGAGGAQFF.

The chain recombines TRBV4-1 with TRBJ2-3; 12 positions agree with TRBD2. The CDR3 extends over 18 amino acids. Germline V gene data show CDR1 as MGHRA and CDR2 as YSYEKL. After removal of 0 bases from V and 2 bases from J, the junction contained 6 bases not matched to a gene. The CDR3: CASSQDLLAGGNTDTQYF. The CDR3 DNA follows: TGCGCCAGCAGCCAAGATCTGCTAGCGGGGGGGAACACAGATACGCAGTATTTT.

This chain joins TRBV11-2 and TRBJ1-1; D is unresolved. Germline CDR1 is SGHAT and CDR2 is FQNNGV. The CDR3 extends over 13 amino acids. Trimming pared 2 bases from V and 1 base from J, leaving 5 bases between. The CDR3 DNA is TGTGCCAGCAGCTTATCAGGGAACACTGAAGCTTTCTTT. This encodes CASSLSGNTEAFF.

V gene TRBV27 combines with J gene TRBJ2-7, with a weak D call TRBD1 (6 bases). V was clipped by 5 bases and J by 9 bases, with 14 bases between them. Per the germline V gene, CDR1 is MNHEY and CDR2 is SMNVEV (reference sequence). The CDR3 contains 12 residues. The CDR3 region is CASSTQQGGQYF. The CDR3 DNA is TGTGCCAGCAGTACCCAACAGGGCGGGCAGTACTTC.

CDR3 in amino acids: CASSIGPATYEQYF. The CDR3 DNA reads as TGTGCCAGTAGTATAGGTCCAGCAACCTACGAGCAGTACTTC. The chain is built from TRBV19 and TRBJ2-7; D is unclear. Deletions cut 1 base from V and 2 bases from J, with 9 bases between. CDR3 length equals 14 residues. The germline V gene has CDR1 LNHDA and CDR2 SQIVND (reference sequence).

V usage is TRBV6-5 and J usage is TRBJ1-1; no reliable D call. This CDR3 comprises 14 residues. In germline, CDR1 is MNHEY, CDR2 SVGAGI. With 5 bases removed from V and 3 bases from J, the gap between germline ends came to 13 bases. Here the CDR3 reads CASSNGRAHTEAFF. Here the CDR3 DNA reads TGTGCCAGCAGTAACGGCAGAGCACACACTGAAGCTTTCTTT.

CDR3 sequence: CASSLKFGTEAFF. DNA for the CDR3: TGTGCCAGCAGCTTAAAGTTTGGCACTGAAGCTTTCTTT. The chain links TRBV7-6 to TRBJ1-1, with unresolved D. CDR3 length: 13 amino acids. Germline V gene data show CDR1 as SGHVS and CDR2 as FNYEAQ. Trimming removed 2 bases from V and 4 bases from J, with 8 bases in between.

This rearrangement joins TRBV6-1 to TRBJ1-3; D remains unclear. This CDR3 has 15 amino acids. CDR1 is MNHNS and CDR2 is SASEGT in the germline V gene. V was clipped by 2 bases and J by 0 bases, with 8 bases between them. For the CDR3, the DNA is TGTGCCAGCAGTGAATTCGACGTCTCTGGAAACACCATATATTTT. Protein: CASSEFDVSGNTIYF.

This chain connects TRBV5-7 to TRBJ1-4; D possibly corresponds to TRBD1 (5 bases). TRBV5-7 is identified as an open reading frame with a role that is uncertain. CDR3 size: 15 residues. Trimming removed 0 bases from V and 7 bases from J, with 13 bases in between. Here the CDR3 DNA reads TGTGCCAGCAGCTTGGTTGGGGGAGTAACTGAAAAACTGTTTTTT. Residues: CASSLVGGVTEKLFF.

V is TRBV27 and J is TRBJ2-1; D is uncertain. Trimming stripped 5 bases from V and 9 bases from J, with 14 bases between. Germline CDR1 and CDR2: MNHEY and SMNVEV (reference sequence). CDR3 length: 13 residues. The DNA for the CDR3 is TGTGCCAGCAGTCCTCAATGGGCAGCTGAGCAGTTCTTC. This gives the protein CASSPQWAAEQFF.

Only one count was recorded for this clone. This chain joins TRBV5-6 and TRBJ2-4, with 10 nucleotides matching TRBD2. The CDR3 is made up of 19 amino acids. The germline V gene encodes CDR1 SGHDT and CDR2 YYEEEE. With 5 bases clipped from V and 6 bases from J, the junction kept 20 bases outside the gene matches. DNA of the CDR3: TGTGCCAGCAGGCAAGTGGGGCGGTTTGACTCTAGCGGGGGAAACATTCAGTACTTC. Encoded protein: CASRQVGRFDSSGGNIQYF.

The V call is TRBV4-1, the J call TRBJ1-1; D not resolved. V was clipped by 1 base and J by 1 base, with 10 bases between them. CDR3 size: 15 residues. Germline V lookup: CDR1 MGHRA, CDR2 YSYEKL. CDR3 sequence reads: CASSQGGYKNTEAFF. The CDR3 region has the DNA TGCGCCAGCAGCCAAGGGGGATACAAGAACACTGAAGCTTTCTTT.

The J gene is TRBJ1-1, the V gene TRBV13; no firm D call. The V gene's germline CDR1 is PRHDT and CDR2 FYEKMQ (reference sequence). V was pared by 1 base and J by 1 base, with 4 bases between. This CDR3 has 13 amino acids. The CDR3 coding sequence is TGTGCCAGCAGCTTAGCAGGGAACACTGAAGCTTTCTTT. It specifies CASSLAGNTEAFF.

This rearrangement joins TRBV15 to TRBJ2-7; 10 bases are shared with TRBD1. Germline V CDR1 and CDR2: LNHNV, YYDKDF (reference sequence). This CDR3 is built from 16 residues. The trim removed 0 bases at V and 4 bases at J, leaving 6 bases unmatched. In DNA form, the CDR3 reads TGTGCCACCAGCAGAGATCTGGGACAGGGGATTTACGAGCAGTACTTC. This codes for CATSRDLGQGIYEQYF.

The table lists this clone with a count of one. The chain couples TRBV24-1 to TRBJ1-1; D might be TRBD1 (6 bases). Germline V lookup: CDR1 KGHDR, CDR2 SFDVKD. Trimming removed 3 bases at V and 4 bases at J, with 14 bases between. The CDR3 sequence is 15 residues long. As DNA, the CDR3 is TGTGCCACCAGTGATCACCAGGGGATAGGCACTGAAGCTTTCTTT. It codes for CATSDHQGIGTEAFF.

The chain couples TRBV6-1 to TRBJ1-5; no clear D. The germline V gene has CDR1 MNHNS and CDR2 SASEGT. The CDR3 runs 14 residues. Trimming cost V 2 bases and J 5 bases, with 10 bases left between them. The CDR3 protein is CASSELARDQPQHF. Written as DNA, the CDR3 is TGTGCCAGCAGTGAACTGGCCAGAGATCAGCCCCAGCATTTT.

This rearrangement joins TRBV13 to TRBJ2-7; no definite D call. The CDR3 totals 14 residues. Per the germline V gene, CDR1 is PRHDT and CDR2 is FYEKMQ (reference sequence). Trimming stripped 2 bases from V and 2 bases from J, with 10 bases between. DNA of the CDR3: TGTGCCAGCAGCTTACGGACGGTCCCCTACGAGCAGTACTTC. This codes for CASSLRTVPYEQYF.

The V and J genes are TRBV10-1 and TRBJ2-1; the match to TRBD1 covers 9 bases. CDR3 length: 13 amino acids. Germline V gene sequence: CDR1 WNHNN, CDR2 SYGVQD (reference sequence). With V trimmed by 6 bases and J by 8 bases, 5 bases remained unmatched. CDR3 in DNA: TGCGCCAGCAGGGGACAGGGCAGCGATGAGCAGTTCTTC. Protein: CASRGQGSDEQFF.

The chain uses TRBV12-3 or TRBV12-4 and TRBJ2-3; D not resolved. The V gene lost 2 bases and the J gene lost 5 bases, with 5 bases spanning the gap. CDR3 length: 12 residues. The CDR3 bases are TGTGCCAGCAGTTTAAGTGAAGATACGCAGTATTTT. Amino acids: CASSLSEDTQYF.

V usage is TRBV7-8 and J usage is TRBJ2-2; 7 bases are a match to TRBD2. Germline CDR1 SGHVS, CDR2 FQNEAQ. After removal of 1 base from V and 5 bases from J, the junction contained 4 bases not matched to a gene. This CDR3 contains 15 residues. The CDR3 reads CASSLGRGRTGELFF. As DNA, the CDR3 is TGTGCCAGCAGCTTAGGGCGGGGGAGGACCGGGGAGCTGTTTTTT.

V gene TRBV6-5 combines with J gene TRBJ2-1, with 7 bases identical to TRBD2. V was pared by 2 bases and J by 4 bases, with 5 bases of the junction left unmatched. The germline V gene encodes CDR1 MNHEY and CDR2 SVGAGI. The CDR3 is made up of 15 amino acids. In DNA form, the CDR3 reads TGTGCCAGCAGTTACCTGGGGGGGGATTACAATGAGCAGTTCTTC. Amino acids: CASSYLGGDYNEQFF.

The chain has TRBV9 and TRBJ1-1; 8 bases map to TRBD1. Germline loops: CDR1 SGDLS, CDR2 YYNGEE. The CDR3 consists of 15 residues. Trimming removed 4 bases from V and 4 bases from J; junction bases left unmatched: 9. The CDR3 protein is CASSPRQGKGTEAFF. For the CDR3, the DNA is TGTGCCAGCAGCCCCAGACAGGGGAAAGGCACTGAAGCTTTCTTT.

The chain joins TRBV4-1 to TRBJ2-2; 8 positions match TRBD2. The CDR3 runs to 20 residues. The V segment lost 3 bases and the J segment 3 bases; nucleotides outside the gene matches: 18. Per germline, CDR1 MGHRA and CDR2 YSYEKL. The CDR3, as DNA: TGCGCCAGCAGCCAGGGACCGGGACTAGTGGGGGGCGTGTACACCGGGGAGCTGTTTTTT. The encoded protein is CASSQGPGLVGGVYTGELFF.

CDR3 DNA sequence: TGTGCCAGCACCCAGAGAGGGACTACCCCCAACGGGGAGCTGTTTTTT. Protein: CASTQRGTTPNGELFF. J is TRBJ2-2 and V is TRBV21-1; the listed D gene, TRBD2, was not tested against the DNA. TRBV21-1 is described as a pseudogene. The CDR3 runs 16 residues.

The chain recombines TRBV7-9 with TRBJ2-4; 8 positions match TRBD2. The CDR3 sequence is 18 residues long. Germline CDR1 and CDR2: SEHNR and FQNEAQ (reference sequence). Trimming removed 5 bases from V and 0 bases from J; junction bases left unmatched: 12. CDR3 coding DNA: TGTGCCAGCAGCCCCTCGGGAGGGGAGGAACTAGCCAAAAACATTCAGTACTTC. The encoded protein is CASSPSGGEELAKNIQYF.